A single sample gave rise to the 28 T cell receptor beta chains below, sequenced in a study of regulatory T cells in long-lasting Graves disease. Combining iRepertoire HTBI primers with Arm-PCR of CDR3 regions, the authors built TCR beta libraries. Each CDR3 protein gets one entry after TCRdb re-called the multiplex PCR reads with MiXCR. The table lists 400,000 to 500,000 distinct CDR3 sequences, 20% of them singletons. Indicated time point: persistent/refractory GD, antithyroid drugs over 5 years with positive TRAb. PBMC-derived RNA was used for the TCR library. This sample comprised peripheral blood mononuclear cells (PBMCs), obtained when the disease was refractory, from a patient treated with antithyroid drugs. The receptor set was obtained from a female donor with Graves disease.

The chain has TRBV29-1 and TRBJ2-1; 7 bases line up with TRBD2. V lost 8 bases to trimming and J lost 1 base; unmatched junction nucleotides: 11. There are 15 residues in the CDR3. Germline CDR1 is SQVTM and CDR2 is ANQGSEA. The CDR3 spells CSIPRTGGSYNEQFF. CDR3 nucleotides: TGCAGCATCCCCCGGACGGGGGGATCCTACAATGAGCAGTTCTTC.

The chain combines TRBV20-1 with TRBJ2-3, with TRBD2 as a possible D gene (5 bases). Deletions cut 5 bases from V and 2 bases from J, with 17 bases between. CDR1 is DFQATT and CDR2 is SNEGSKA in the germline V gene (reference sequence). There are 15 residues in the CDR3. The CDR3 nucleotides are TGCAGTGCTCGGACTCTTAGCATGACCACAGATACGCAGTATTTT. Residues: CSARTLSMTTDTQYF.

J is TRBJ1-1 and V is TRBV9; D not resolved. CDR1 is SGDLS, CDR2 YYNGEE, per germline. V lost 4 bases and J lost 4, with 11 bases in between. The CDR3 sequence is 13 residues long. CDR3 DNA: TGTGCCAGCAGCTCTGATTCGGGCACTGAAGCTTTCTTT. As protein: CASSSDSGTEAFF.

This clonotype was seen more than once but under ten times. In nucleotides, the CDR3 is TGCGCCAGCAGCCAAGAACAGGGGCACACTGAAGCTTTCTTT. Its protein product is CASSQEQGHTEAFF. The chain links TRBV4-1 to TRBJ1-1; 7 bases line up with TRBD1. The CDR3 extends over 14 amino acids. J was trimmed by 3 bases and V by 0 bases; bases with no gene match: 1. Germline-derived CDR1 and CDR2 are MGHRA and YSYEKL.

CDR3 in DNA: TGCGCCAGCAGCTTGGCCAGGGCACGGGGGGAGACCCAGTACTTC. Its translation is CASSLARARGETQYF. The J gene is TRBJ2-5, the V gene TRBV5-1, with a weak D call TRBD2 (6 bases). Per the germline V gene, CDR1 is SGHRS and CDR2 is YFSETQ. V gave up 0 bases and J gave up 5 bases, with 14 bases separating them. The length of the CDR3 is 15 residues.

J is TRBJ2-2 and V is TRBV7-9, with D unresolved. Germline V CDR1 and CDR2: SEHNR, FQNEAQ (reference sequence). This CDR3 has 13 residues. V lost 3 bases and J 6 bases, leaving 8 bases between the germline ends. CDR3 in DNA: TGTGCCAGCAGCTTCACGAATGCCGGGGAGCTGTTTTTT. It translates to CASSFTNAGELFF.

This clonotype came up a few times. The chain links TRBV5-1 to TRBJ2-7; no clear D gene. Germline CDR1 is SGHRS and CDR2 is YFSETQ. The CDR3 consists of 15 residues. The V end was cut by 0 bases, the J end by 3 bases, with 13 bases between. CDR3 sequence (DNA): TGCGCCAGCAGCTTGGGGGCAGGCGCCATCTACGAGCAGTACTTC. Encoded protein: CASSLGAGAIYEQYF. The whole variable domain, remainder taken from reference TRBV5-1 and TRBJ2-7, is KAGVTQTPRYLIKTRGQQVTLSCSPISGHRSVSWYQQTPGQGLQFLFEYFSETQRNKGNFPGRFSGRQFSNSRSEMNVSTLELGDSALYLCASSLGAGAIYEQYFGPGTRLTVT.

This clonotype was seen more than once but under ten times. The V call is TRBV19, the J call TRBJ1-6; D is unresolved. Germline lookup yields CDR1 LNHDA and CDR2 SQIVND (reference sequence). The CDR3 sequence is 15 residues long. V gave up 7 bases and J gave up 7 bases, with 17 bases separating them. The CDR3 DNA sequence: TGTGCCAGTAAGGGCCGGAGCCGCGGGAATTCACCCCTCCACTTT. This encodes CASKGRSRGNSPLHF.

This clonotype came up many times. This chain links TRBV27 with TRBJ1-5; D might be TRBD1 (6 bases). The germline V and J ends were trimmed by 5 bases and 5 bases, with 13 bases remaining between them. The CDR3 loop spans 14 amino acids. Germline lookup yields CDR1 MNHEY and CDR2 SMNVEV (reference sequence). The chain's CDR3 is CASSPSRGHQPQHF. CDR3 sequence (DNA): TGTGCCAGCAGTCCATCCAGGGGCCATCAGCCCCAGCATTTT.

About this clonotype itself: At one end the junction does not follow the germline gene, possibly because of a read error. This CDR3 reads CASSAAPRGSNCGYTF. The CDR3, as DNA: TGTGCCAGCAGCGCCGCCCCGCGGGGGTCTAACTGTGGCTACACCTTC. The chain has TRBV7-9 and TRBJ1-2; tentative D call: TRBD1 (5 bases). The length of the CDR3 is 16 residues. The germline CDR1 and CDR2 sequences are SEHNR and FQNEAQ (reference sequence). Based on the CDR3 plus reference TRBV7-9 and TRBJ1-2, the full variable domain is DTGVSQNPRHKITKRGQNVTFRCDPISEHNRLYWYRQTLGQGPEFLTYFQNEAQLEKSRLLSDRFSAERPKGSFSTLEIQRTEQGDSAMYLCASSAAPRGSNCGYTFGSGTRLTVV.

The V call is TRBV5-8, the J call TRBJ1-2; 10 nucleotides match TRBD1. The CDR3 contains 15 residues. In germline, CDR1 is SGHTS, CDR2 YDEGEE. V gave up 4 bases and J gave up 3 bases; unmatched junction bases: 6. The CDR3 loop is CASSQGTGEDYGYTF. The DNA of the CDR3 is TGTGCCAGCAGCCAAGGGACAGGGGAAGACTATGGCTACACCTTC. Complete variable domain (other parts from reference TRBV5-8 and TRBJ1-2): EAGVTQSPTHLIKTRGQQATLRCSPISGHTSVYWYQQALGLGLQFLLWYDEGEERNRGNFPPRFSGRQFPNYSSELNVNALELEDSALYLCASSQGTGEDYGYTFGSGTRLTVV.

In this sample, this clonotype turned up a few times. J is TRBJ2-3 and V is TRBV20-1; D call uncertain. Germline values: CDR1 DFQATT, CDR2 SNEGSKA (reference sequence). Trimming shortened V by 2 bases and J by 0 bases, and 9 bases separated the two germline ends. CDR3 size: 14 residues. The DNA of the CDR3 is TGCAGTGCTAGAAGACCCACTAGCACAGATACGCAGTATTTT. Translated: CSARRPTSTDTQYF.

The V gene is TRBV7-6, the J gene TRBJ1-4; no firm D call. CDR1 and CDR2 (germline): SGHVS, FNYEAQ. This CDR3 spans 14 amino acids. V lost 1 base and J lost 7, with 10 bases in between. CDR3 sequence reads: CASSLGPLGEKLFF. The DNA of the CDR3 is TGTGCCAGCAGCTTAGGGCCGCTGGGTGAAAAACTGTTTTTT.

There are many counts of this clonotype. The genes are TRBV28 and TRBJ2-2; D might be TRBD1 or TRBD2, each matching 6 bases. V gave up 8 bases and J gave up 3 bases, with 19 bases separating them. The CDR3 spans 16 residues. In germline, CDR1 is MDHEN, CDR2 SYDVKM. CDR3 DNA sequence: TGTGCCAGCGGAACGCGGAGGGGGGAGGACACCGGGGAGCTGTTTTTT. The encoded protein is CASGTRRGEDTGELFF.

V gene TRBV4-3 combines with J gene TRBJ2-1; unclear D gene. The CDR3 spans 14 residues. Germline CDR1 reads LGHNA; CDR2 reads YSLEER. V lost 0 bases, J lost 2 bases, and 5 bases lay in between. CDR3 in DNA: TGCGCCAGCAGCCAAGACTCTACCTACAATGAGCAGTTCTTC. This gives the protein CASSQDSTYNEQFF.

This chain connects TRBV13 to TRBJ1-5; tentative D call: TRBD1 (5 bases). Trimming shortened V by 0 bases and J by 9 bases, and 15 bases separated the two germline ends. Germline CDR1 reads PRHDT; CDR2 reads FYEKMQ (reference sequence). CDR3 length: 15 residues. The CDR3: CASSLGGGGTRPQHF. The CDR3 coding sequence is TGTGCCAGCAGCTTAGGGGGGGGGGGGACTCGGCCCCAGCATTTT.

This clonotype was counted ten times or more. The V and J genes are TRBV11-2 and TRBJ1-1, with D possibly matching TRBD1 (6 bases). There are 15 residues in the CDR3. CDR1 and CDR2 (germline): SGHAT, FQNNGV. Deletions cut 1 base from V and 5 bases from J, with 14 bases between. The chain's CDR3 is CASSLGIGGRTEAFF. The CDR3 DNA follows: TGTGCCAGCAGCTTAGGTATCGGGGGGCGGACTGAAGCTTTCTTT.

The chain employs TRBV7-2 and TRBJ1-5; no clear D. This CDR3 is 11 amino acids long. Germline V gene sequence: CDR1 SGHTA, CDR2 FQGNSA. V shed 8 bases and J shed 9 bases, with 11 bases lying between them. The CDR3 loop reads CASGHDGPQHF. The CDR3 DNA reads TGTGCCAGCGGCCACGACGGGCCCCAGCATTTT.

The count of this clonotype is one. A much larger clone lies a single base off, so this may be a read error. The chain couples TRBV19 to TRBJ2-5; the match to TRBD1 covers 7 bases. The V and J ends lost 2 bases and 1 base, in that order; junction bases with no gene match: 4. The V gene's germline CDR1 is LNHDA and CDR2 SQIVND (reference sequence). This CDR3 has 15 amino acids. The CDR3 loop is CASSIRGRAQETQYF. The DNA of the CDR3 is TGTGCCAGTAGTATAAGGGGGCGGGCCCAAGAGACCCAGTACTTC.

This clonotype appeared a few times. The chain has TRBV5-1 and TRBJ1-6; TRBD1 might be the D (6 bases). This CDR3 is 18 amino acids long. The V end lost 1 base, the J end lost 6 bases, and 20 bases lay between the germline ends. Germline loops: CDR1 SGHRS, CDR2 YFSETQ. The CDR3 loop reads CASSLSISGTGSNSPLHF. CDR3 sequence (DNA): TGCGCCAGCAGCTTGTCAATATCTGGAACAGGGAGTAATTCACCCCTCCACTTT.

The gene calls are TRBV6-2 or TRBV6-3 and TRBJ2-1; the D call may be TRBD1 or TRBD2 (5 bases each). The CDR3 length is 18 residues. CDR1 MNHEY and CDR2 SVGEGT come from the germline V gene. V gave up 0 bases and J gave up 3 bases, with 18 bases separating them. Here the CDR3 DNA reads TGTGCCAGCAGTTACTCCAAAGACGGGGCGGAAGTCTACAATGAGCAGTTCTTC. Translated: CASSYSKDGAEVYNEQFF.

This chain connects TRBV7-2 to TRBJ2-3; 10 bases map to TRBD2. CDR1 and CDR2 from the germline V gene are SGHTA and FQGNSA. The junction had 7 bases not matched to a gene; V was cut back by 3 bases and J by 7 bases. The CDR3 runs 15 residues. CDR3 DNA: TGTGCCAGCAGCTTGACGGGACTAGCGACTTATACGCAGTATTTT. As protein: CASSLTGLATYTQYF.

This clonotype was found a few times. This chain uses TRBV20-1 with TRBJ1-1, with D perhaps matching TRBD1 (5 bases). V gave up 0 bases and J gave up 4 bases, with 15 bases separating them. The CDR3 has 15 residues. Germline loops: CDR1 DFQATT, CDR2 SNEGSKA (reference sequence). The CDR3 DNA sequence: TGCAGTGCTAGAGATTGGAAAGGGGATGGCACTGAAGCTTTCTTT. Amino acid sequence: CSARDWKGDGTEAFF.

This clonotype was seen ten or more times. This chain uses TRBV24-1 with TRBJ2-5; the D is unclear. This CDR3 has 12 residues. Germline assignment: CDR1 KGHDR and CDR2 SFDVKD. Trimming removed 3 bases from V and 4 bases from J, with 5 bases in between. For the CDR3, the DNA is TGTGCCACCAGTGATGGAATAGAGACCCAGTACTTC. It translates to CATSDGIETQYF.

The J gene is TRBJ2-7, the V gene TRBV5-4; no definite D call. The germline V and J ends were trimmed by 4 bases and 7 bases, with 15 bases remaining between them. Per germline, CDR1 SGHNT and CDR2 YYREEE (reference sequence). The CDR3 has 13 amino acids. The CDR3 spells CASSKPPKEEQYF. The CDR3 DNA reads TGTGCCAGCAGCAAGCCTCCAAAGGAGGAGCAGTACTTC.

This clonotype has more than one count but fewer than ten. A much larger clonotype is one base distant, so this may be a read error. CDR3 bases: TGTGCCAGCAGTTCGAAGAACACTGAAGCTTTCTTT. This encodes CASSSKNTEAFF. The chain has TRBV27 and TRBJ1-1; D not certain. With 4 bases removed from V and 1 base from J, the gap between germline ends came to 4 bases. CDR3 size: 12 residues. Germline V gene lookup returns CDR1 MNHEY and CDR2 SMNVEV (reference sequence).

This clonotype was counted many times. J is TRBJ1-1 and V is TRBV10-2, with 7 bases lining up with TRBD1. The germline V gene encodes CDR1 WSHSY and CDR2 SAAADI. Trimming cost V 0 bases and J 0 bases; bases outside gene matches: 4. CDR3 size: 16 residues. Here the CDR3 reads CASSESPGGVNTEAFF. The CDR3 nucleotides are TGCGCCAGCAGTGAGTCTCCAGGGGGTGTGAACACTGAAGCTTTCTTT.

This clonotype was detected ten times or more. The chain joins TRBV10-3 to TRBJ2-2; D is perhaps TRBD1 (6 bases). Germline V gene data show CDR1 as ENHRY and CDR2 as SYGVKD. The CDR3 consists of 16 residues. With 6 bases removed from V and 4 bases from J, the gap between germline ends came to 18 bases. CDR3 DNA: TGTGCCATCAGGCCTACAGGGTCGTTCAGCACCGGGGAGCTGTTTTTT. Translating gives CAIRPTGSFSTGELFF.